This section outlines one T cell receptor (beta chain) sequence together with its context. This record belongs to a study of blood T cell repertoires in COVID-19. The wider study: Donors in the United States, Italy and Spain gave samples during acute or convalescent COVID-19. The cDNA or gDNA used as material had been derived from T cells, B-cell-depleted T cells, or PBMCs.

Original data processing: Reference gene primer amplification yielded estimated nucleated cell counts. Sequencing was performed with immunoSEQ multiplex PCR; in TCRdb, only in-frame clones are kept and a portion is missing. V and J calls and clone size are copied from that table; D and trimming were computed from the DNA. Among roughly 200,000 clones, about 93% were seen once, and the ten largest hold around 0.53%. Germline V CDR1 and CDR2: KGHSH, LQKENI. The CDR3 has 12 amino acids. Trimming removed 3 bases from V and 4 bases from J; junction bases left unmatched: 0. The TCR sequence derives from a man aged 50 or older with acute or convalescent COVID-19. The sequenced sample was peripheral blood. The chain recombines TRBV18 with TRBJ2-7; 7 nucleotides agree with TRBD1. CDR3 loop: CASSPTGYEQYF. In DNA, the CDR3 is TGTGCCAGCTCACCGACAGGGTACGAGCAGTACTTC.